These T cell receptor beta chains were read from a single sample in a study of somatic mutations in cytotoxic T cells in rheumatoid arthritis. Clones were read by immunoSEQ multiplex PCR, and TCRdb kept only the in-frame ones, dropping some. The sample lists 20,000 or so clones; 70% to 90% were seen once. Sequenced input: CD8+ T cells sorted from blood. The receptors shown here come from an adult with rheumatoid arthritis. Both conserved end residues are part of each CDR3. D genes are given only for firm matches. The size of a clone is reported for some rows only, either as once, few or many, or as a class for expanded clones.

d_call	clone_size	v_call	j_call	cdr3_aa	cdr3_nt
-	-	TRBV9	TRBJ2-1	CASSAPRGGANSYNEQFF	TGTGCCAGCAGCGCCCCGAGGGGGGGGGCTAACTCCTACAATGAGCAGTTCTTC
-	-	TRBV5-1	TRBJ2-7	CASSLRDRAYEQYF	TGCGCCAGCAGCTTACGCGACAGAGCCTACGAGCAGTACTTC
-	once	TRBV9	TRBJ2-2	CASRFGSPGELFF	TGTGCCAGCAGATTCGGCAGCCCCGGGGAGCTGTTTTTT
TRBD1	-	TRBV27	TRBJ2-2	CASPHPGTGGYHVPTGELFF	TGTGCCAGTCCCCATCCGGGGACAGGGGGTTACCATGTCCCCACCGGGGAGCTGTTTTTT
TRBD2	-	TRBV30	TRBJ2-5	CAWSGTSVSWTQYF	TGTGCCTGGTCTGGGACTAGCGTATCGTGGACCCAGTACTTC
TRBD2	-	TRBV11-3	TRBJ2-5	CASSLGGTSETQETQYF	TGTGCCAGCAGCTTAGGAGGGACTAGCGAAACCCAAGAGACCCAGTACTTC
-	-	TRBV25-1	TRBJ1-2	CASSEFSLSYGYTF	TGTGCCAGCAGTGAATTCTCCCTGAGCTATGGCTACACCTTC
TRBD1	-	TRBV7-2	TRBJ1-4	CASSPGQGGEKLFF	TGTGCCAGCAGCCCGGGACAGGGGGGTGAAAAACTGTTTTTT
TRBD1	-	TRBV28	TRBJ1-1	CASSLGTGGWTEAFF	TGTGCCAGCAGTCTCGGGACAGGGGGGTGGACTGAAGCTTTCTTT
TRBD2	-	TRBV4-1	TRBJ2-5	CASSLRLAGGETQYF	TGCGCCAGCAGCCTCAGACTAGCGGGAGGGGAGACCCAGTACTTC
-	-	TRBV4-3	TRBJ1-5	CASSPSLRDQPQHF	TGCGCCAGCAGCCCCTCCCTCCGGGACCAGCCCCAGCATTTT